The rows below give T cell receptor beta chains drawn from one sample of a study of T cells in Graves' hyperthyroidism and ophthalmopathy. MiXCR was run by TCRdb on the multiplex PCR reads, yielding one entry per CDR3 protein. The table records 460,000 or so distinct CDR3 sequences, under 15% of them present only once. Material: blood. The receptors shown here come from a woman younger than 30 with Graves' hyperthyroidism. The CDR3 runs from the conserved cysteine through the conserved F or W. A D gene is named only where the DNA matches it firmly. The size field is filled for only some rows; it gives once, few, many or a size class.

>TRBV20-1|TRBJ1-1|.|many
CSARMDSEAFF
TGCAGTGCTAGGATGGACAGTGAAGCTTTCTTT
>TRBV2|TRBJ2-1|.|many
CASTAPLQGGASYNEQFF
TGTGCCAGCACCGCCCCCTTACAGGGAGGGGCCTCCTACAATGAGCAGTTCTTC
>TRBV7-2|TRBJ2-1|TRBD2|many
CASSLEASGGDEQFF
TGTGCCAGCAGCTTAGAGGCTAGCGGAGGGGATGAGCAGTTCTTC
>TRBV19|TRBJ1-5|.|.
CASRRSGTYSNQPQHF
TGTGCCAGCCGACGATCAGGGACATACAGCAATCAGCCCCAGCATTTT
>TRBV30|TRBJ2-3|TRBD2|many
CAWSVPGGKKGTDTQYF
TGTGCCTGGAGTGTACCGGGGGGAAAAAAGGGCACAGATACGCAGTATTTT
>TRBV20-1|TRBJ2-7|.|many
CSARGTDVYEQYF
TGCAGTGCTAGAGGGACAGATGTCTACGAGCAGTACTTC
>TRBV2|TRBJ2-1|TRBD2|few
CASSGRLAGASGEQFF
TGTGCCAGCAGTGGACGACTAGCGGGAGCGAGTGGTGAGCAGTTCTTC
>TRBV4-1|TRBJ1-2|.|few
CASSPLGGGAVGYTF
TGCGCCAGCAGCCCCCTGGGGGGGGGGGCGGTTGGCTACACCTTC
>TRBV7-9|TRBJ1-4|.|many
CASRPQGLDEKLFF
TGTGCCAGCAGGCCGCAGGGTTTGGATGAAAAACTGTTTTTT
>TRBV10-3|TRBJ2-3|.|few
CAISSSDTSTDTQYF
TGTGCCATCAGTTCCTCTGACACTAGCACAGATACGCAGTATTTT
>TRBV18|TRBJ2-5|TRBD1|many
CASSPIRTGNIQETQYF
TGTGCCAGCTCACCCATACGGACAGGGAATATTCAAGAGACCCAGTACTTC
>TRBV9|TRBJ2-7|.|.
CASSVGSTWGYEQYF
TGTGCCAGCAGCGTAGGCTCCACCTGGGGCTACGAGCAGTACTTC
>TRBV10-2|TRBJ1-2|.|many
CASSVDTAYGYTF
TGCGCCAGCAGTGTAGATACTGCCTATGGCTACACCTTC
>TRBV27|TRBJ2-3|.|many
CASSLLHSRSNTQYF
TGTGCCAGCAGTTTGCTTCACTCCCGGTCAAATACGCAGTATTTT
>TRBV2|TRBJ2-1|TRBD2|many
CASSEAPTSGYNEQFF
TGTGCCAGCAGTGAAGCTCCTACTAGCGGATACAATGAGCAGTTCTTC
>TRBV4-1|TRBJ2-1|.|few
CASSQVSIGSYNEQFF
TGCGCCAGCAGCCAAGTTTCAATTGGGTCCTACAATGAGCAGTTCTTC
>TRBV10-2|TRBJ2-1|TRBD2|many
CASLSAKIAGGPNEQFF
TGCGCCAGCTTGTCTGCCAAAATAGCGGGAGGGCCCAATGAGCAGTTCTTC
>TRBV28|TRBJ2-3|.|many
CASSPRARQDTQYF
TGTGCCAGCAGCCCCCGGGCCCGGCAAGATACGCAGTATTTT
>TRBV20-1|TRBJ1-2|.|.
CSAPMTGSHGYTF
TGCAGTGCCCCTATGACAGGTTCCCACGGCTACACCTTC
>TRBV27|TRBJ2-1|TRBD1|many
CASGLTGGAKREQFF
TGTGCCAGCGGACTGACAGGGGGGGCTAAGCGGGAGCAGTTCTTC
>TRBV29-1|TRBJ1-2|.|few
CSVPNRANYGYTF
TGCAGCGTACCTAATCGGGCTAACTATGGCTACACCTTC
>TRBV7-2|TRBJ1-2|.|many
CASSLAREADGYTF
TGTGCCAGCAGCTTAGCCAGGGAGGCCGATGGCTACACCTTC